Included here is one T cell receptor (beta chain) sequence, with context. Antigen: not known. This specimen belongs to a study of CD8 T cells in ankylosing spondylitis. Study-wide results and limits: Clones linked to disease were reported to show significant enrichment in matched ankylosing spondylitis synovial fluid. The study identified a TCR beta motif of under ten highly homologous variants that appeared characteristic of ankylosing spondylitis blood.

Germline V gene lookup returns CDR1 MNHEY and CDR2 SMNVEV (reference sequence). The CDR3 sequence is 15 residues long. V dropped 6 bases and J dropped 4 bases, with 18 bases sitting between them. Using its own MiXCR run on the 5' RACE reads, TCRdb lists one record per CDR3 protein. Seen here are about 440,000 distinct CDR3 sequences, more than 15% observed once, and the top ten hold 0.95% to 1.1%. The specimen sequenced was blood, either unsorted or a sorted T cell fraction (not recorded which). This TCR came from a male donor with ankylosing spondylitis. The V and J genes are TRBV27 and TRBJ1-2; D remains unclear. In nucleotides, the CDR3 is TGTGCCAGCAGATCCCAGGAACCCTGGGCCTATGGCTACACCTTC. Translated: CASRSQEPWAYGYTF.